This T cell receptor (beta chain) was retrieved from a study of monozygotic twins with inflammatory bowel disease. cDNA for each sample came from eight separate reactions. Each UMI harboured a 6-nucleotide sample barcode and was appended via template switching. TCRdb reworked the 5' RACE reads into one entry per CDR3 protein, no DNA. In total, the table holds 200,000 to 250,000 distinct CDR3 sequences. Sequenced input: blood. This receptor was obtained from a human donor with ulcerative colitis or Crohn's disease, or a healthy co-twin of an affected twin (not recorded which).

This CDR3 reads CASSYSKFSTEAFF. V usage is TRBV6-5 and J usage is TRBJ1-1. CDR3 length: 14 amino acids. From germline, CDR1 is MNHEY and CDR2 SVGAGI.